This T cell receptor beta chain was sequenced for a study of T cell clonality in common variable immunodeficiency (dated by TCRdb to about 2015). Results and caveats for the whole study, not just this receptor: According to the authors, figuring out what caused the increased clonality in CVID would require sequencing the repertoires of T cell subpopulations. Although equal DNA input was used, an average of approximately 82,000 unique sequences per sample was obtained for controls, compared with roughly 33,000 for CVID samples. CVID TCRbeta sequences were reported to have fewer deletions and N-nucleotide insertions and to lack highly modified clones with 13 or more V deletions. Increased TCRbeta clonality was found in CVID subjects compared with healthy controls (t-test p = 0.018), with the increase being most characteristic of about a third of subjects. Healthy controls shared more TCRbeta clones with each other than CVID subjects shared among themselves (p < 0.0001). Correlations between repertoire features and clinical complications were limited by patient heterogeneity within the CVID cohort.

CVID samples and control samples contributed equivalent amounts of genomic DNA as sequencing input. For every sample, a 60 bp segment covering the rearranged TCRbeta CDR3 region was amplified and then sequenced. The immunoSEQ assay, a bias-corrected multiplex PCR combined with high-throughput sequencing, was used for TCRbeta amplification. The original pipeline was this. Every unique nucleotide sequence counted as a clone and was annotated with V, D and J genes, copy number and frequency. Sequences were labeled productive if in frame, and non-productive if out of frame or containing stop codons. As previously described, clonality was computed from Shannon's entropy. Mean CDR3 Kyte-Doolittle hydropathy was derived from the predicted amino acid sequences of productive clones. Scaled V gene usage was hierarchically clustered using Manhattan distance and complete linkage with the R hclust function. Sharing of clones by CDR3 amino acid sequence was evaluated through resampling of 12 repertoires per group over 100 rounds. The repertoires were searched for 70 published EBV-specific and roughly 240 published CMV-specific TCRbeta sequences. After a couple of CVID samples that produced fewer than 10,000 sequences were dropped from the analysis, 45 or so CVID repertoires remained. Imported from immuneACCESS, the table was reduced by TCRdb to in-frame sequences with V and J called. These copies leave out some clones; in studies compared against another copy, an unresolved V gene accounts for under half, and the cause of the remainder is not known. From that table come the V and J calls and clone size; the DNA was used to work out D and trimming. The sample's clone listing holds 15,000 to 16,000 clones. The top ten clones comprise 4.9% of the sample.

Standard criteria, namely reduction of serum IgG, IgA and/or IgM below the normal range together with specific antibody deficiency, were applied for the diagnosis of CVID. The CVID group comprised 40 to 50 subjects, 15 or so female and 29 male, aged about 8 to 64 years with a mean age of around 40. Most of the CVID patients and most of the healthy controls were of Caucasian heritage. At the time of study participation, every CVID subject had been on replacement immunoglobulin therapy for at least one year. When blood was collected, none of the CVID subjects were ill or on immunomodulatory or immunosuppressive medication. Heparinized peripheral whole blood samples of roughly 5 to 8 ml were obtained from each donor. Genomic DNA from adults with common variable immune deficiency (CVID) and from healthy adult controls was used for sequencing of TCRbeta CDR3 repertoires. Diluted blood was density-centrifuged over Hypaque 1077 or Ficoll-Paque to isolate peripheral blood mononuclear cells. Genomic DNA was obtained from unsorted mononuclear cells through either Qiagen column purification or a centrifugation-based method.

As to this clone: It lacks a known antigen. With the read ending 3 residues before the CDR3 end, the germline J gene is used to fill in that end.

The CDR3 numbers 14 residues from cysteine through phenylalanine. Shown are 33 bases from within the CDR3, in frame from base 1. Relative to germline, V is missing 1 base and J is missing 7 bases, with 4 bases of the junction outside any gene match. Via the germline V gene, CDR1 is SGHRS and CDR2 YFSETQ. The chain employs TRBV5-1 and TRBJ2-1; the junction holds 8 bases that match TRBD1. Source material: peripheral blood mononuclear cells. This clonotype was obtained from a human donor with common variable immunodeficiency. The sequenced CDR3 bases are TGCGCCAGCAGCTTGACTGGACAGGGAAATGAG. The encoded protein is CASSLTGQGNE. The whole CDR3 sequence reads CASSLTGQGNEQFF.